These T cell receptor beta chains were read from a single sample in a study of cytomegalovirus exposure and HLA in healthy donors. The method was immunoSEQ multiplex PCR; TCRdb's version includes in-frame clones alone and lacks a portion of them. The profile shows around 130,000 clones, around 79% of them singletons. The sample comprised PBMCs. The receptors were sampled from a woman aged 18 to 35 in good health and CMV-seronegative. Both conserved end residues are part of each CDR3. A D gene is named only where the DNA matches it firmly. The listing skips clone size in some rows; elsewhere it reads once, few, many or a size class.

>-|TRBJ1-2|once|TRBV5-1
CASRAREWGTGGYTF
TGCGCCAGCAGAGCTCGGGAGTGGGGGACCGGGGGCTACACCTTC
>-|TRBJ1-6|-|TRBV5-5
CASSTSDSNNSPLHF
TGTGCCAGCAGCACTTCCGACAGCAATAATTCACCCCTCCACTTT
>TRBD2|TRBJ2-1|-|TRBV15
CATSRGAGVLHNEQFF
TGTGCCACCAGCAGGGGAGCGGGAGTCTTGCACAATGAGCAGTTCTTC
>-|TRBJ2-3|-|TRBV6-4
CASSPKTGSTDTQYF
TGTGCCAGCAGTCCGAAGACAGGTAGCACAGATACGCAGTATTTT
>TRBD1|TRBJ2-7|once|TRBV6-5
CASRDRGFVGQYF
TGTGCCAGCAGGGACAGGGGTTTTGTGGGGCAGTACTTC
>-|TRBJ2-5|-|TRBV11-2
CASSDRGIQETQYF
TGTGCCAGCAGCGACCGGGGGATACAAGAGACCCAGTACTTC
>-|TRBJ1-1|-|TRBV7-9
CASSPYQGTEAFF
TGTGCCAGCAGCCCTTATCAGGGGACTGAAGCTTTCTTT
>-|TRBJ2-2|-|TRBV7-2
CASSLGTGNTGELFF
TGTGCCAGCAGCTTAGGGACGGGAAACACCGGGGAGCTGTTTTTT
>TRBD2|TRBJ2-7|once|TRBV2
CASGLAGASYEQYF
TGTGCCAGCGGACTAGCGGGAGCGTCCTACGAGCAGTACTTC
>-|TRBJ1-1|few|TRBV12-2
CASRFGQGSIVRNTEAFF
-
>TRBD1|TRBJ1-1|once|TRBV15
CATQQGGAGAFF
TGTGCCACCCAGCAGGGGGGCGCAGGGGCTTTCTTT
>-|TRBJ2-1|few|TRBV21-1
CASSKVRSLRAGAGVVNEQFF
TGTGCCAGCAGCAAAGTGCGGTCATTGAGGGCGGGAGCAGGTGTGGTTAATGAGCAGTTCTTC
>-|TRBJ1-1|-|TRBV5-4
CASGPAPTEAFF
TGTGCCAGCGGGCCGGCCCCCACTGAAGCTTTCTTT
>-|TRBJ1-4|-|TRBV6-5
CASSSFRGSFEKLFF
TGTGCCAGCAGTTCCTTCAGGGGAAGTTTTGAAAAACTGTTTTTT
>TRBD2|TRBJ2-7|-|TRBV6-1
CASSVPGLAGSSYEQYF
TGTGCCAGCAGTGTTCCGGGACTAGCGGGAAGCTCCTACGAGCAGTACTTC
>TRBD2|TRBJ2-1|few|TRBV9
CASSVGLAEYNEQFF
TGTGCCAGCAGCGTAGGTCTAGCGGAATACAATGAGCAGTTCTTC
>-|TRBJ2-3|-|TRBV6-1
CASSELGSDTQYF
TGTGCCAGCAGTGAATTGGGCTCAGATACGCAGTATTTT
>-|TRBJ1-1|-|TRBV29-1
CSVPGGYTEAFF
TGCAGCGTCCCCGGGGGGTACACTGAAGCTTTCTTT
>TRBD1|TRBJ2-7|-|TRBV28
CASRPGQSTYEQYF
TGTGCCAGCAGACCGGGACAGTCCACCTACGAGCAGTACTTC
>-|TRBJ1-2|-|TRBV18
CASSEQDYGYTF
TGTGCCAGCTCAGAACAGGACTATGGCTACACCTTC
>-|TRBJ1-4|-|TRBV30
CAWSPDRNSFPTNEKLFF
TGTGCCTGGAGCCCTGACAGGAACTCCTTCCCAACTAATGAAAAACTGTTTTTT
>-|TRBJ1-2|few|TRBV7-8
CASSLGSRAGDVYGYTF
TGTGCCAGCAGCTTAGGGTCCCGGGCAGGGGATGTCTATGGCTACACCTTC
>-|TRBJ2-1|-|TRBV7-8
CASSSFNLPSNEQFF
TGTGCCAGCAGCTCCTTTAATCTCCCTAGCAATGAGCAGTTCTTC
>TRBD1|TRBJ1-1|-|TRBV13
CASSPGPRGRIGTEAFF
TGTGCCAGCAGCCCCGGCCCCAGGGGGCGCATCGGCACTGAAGCTTTCTTT
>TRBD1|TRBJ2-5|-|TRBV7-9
CASSSRRDRGRLETQYF
TGTGCCAGCAGCTCGCGCCGGGACAGGGGGCGTCTGGAGACCCAGTACTTC
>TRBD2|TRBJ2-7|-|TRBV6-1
CATLAGVNEQYF
TGTGCCACACTAGCGGGAGTTAACGAGCAGTACTTC
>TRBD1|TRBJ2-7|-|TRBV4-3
CASSRDRTGRYEQYF
TGCGCCAGCAGCCGGGATAGGACAGGGCGGTACGAGCAGTACTTC
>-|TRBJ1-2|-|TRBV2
CASTIDYGYTF
TGTGCCAGCACGATAGACTATGGCTACACCTTC